This T cell receptor beta chain was recovered during a study of CD8 T cells in Susac syndrome. This clonotype was counted once. Healthy donors were controls matched for age and sex. In contrast to the negatively isolated CD8+ and CD4+ T cells, TEMRA cells were FACS-enriched. V was clipped by 4 bases and J by 7 bases, with 11 bases between them. The CDR3 spans 12 residues. CDR1 is SGHRS, CDR2 YFSETQ, per germline. Random hexamers were used to reverse transcribe the RNA input (about 0.5 to 1 ug). By means of immunoSEQ multiplex PCR, TCR beta CDR3 spanning 54 Vbeta and 13 Jbeta underwent amplification. Each CDR3 protein is one row after TCRdb ran MiXCR on the immunoSEQ multiplex PCR reads. The table shows about 110,000 distinct CDR3 sequences, with 96% occurring only once.

The clonotype originates from a human donor in good health. The genes are TRBV5-1 and TRBJ1-1; TRBD1 might be the D (6 bases). Sequencing input: CD4+ T cells from PBMCs. In nucleotides, the CDR3 is TGCGCCAGCAGCCCCCCGGGACATGAAGCTTTCTTT. This codes for CASSPPGHEAFF.